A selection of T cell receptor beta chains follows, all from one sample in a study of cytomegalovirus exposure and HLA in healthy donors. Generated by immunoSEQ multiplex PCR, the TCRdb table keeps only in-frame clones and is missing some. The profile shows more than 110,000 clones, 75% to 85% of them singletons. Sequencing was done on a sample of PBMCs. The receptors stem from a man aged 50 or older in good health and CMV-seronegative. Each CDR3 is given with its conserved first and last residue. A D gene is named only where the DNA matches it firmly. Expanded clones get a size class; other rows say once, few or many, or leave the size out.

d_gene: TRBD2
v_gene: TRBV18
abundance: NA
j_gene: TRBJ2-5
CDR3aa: CASSPGLAGVGETQYF
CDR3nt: TGTGCCAGCTCACCAGGCCTAGCGGGAGTCGGAGAGACCCAGTACTTC

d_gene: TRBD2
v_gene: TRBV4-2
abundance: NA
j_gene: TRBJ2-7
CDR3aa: CASSQASGSYEQYF
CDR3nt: TGTGCCAGCAGCCAGGCTAGCGGATCCTACGAGCAGTACTTC

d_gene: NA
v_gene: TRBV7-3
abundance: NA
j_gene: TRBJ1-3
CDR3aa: CASSPGHGNTIYF
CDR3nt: TGTGCCAGCAGCCCAGGGCATGGAAACACCATATATTTT

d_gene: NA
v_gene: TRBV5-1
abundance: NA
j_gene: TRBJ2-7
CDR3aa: CASSLVWQGGYEQYF
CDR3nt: TGCGCCAGCAGCCTGGTATGGCAGGGTGGCTACGAGCAGTACTTC

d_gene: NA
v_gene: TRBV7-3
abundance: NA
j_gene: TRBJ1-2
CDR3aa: CASSLGHSDGYTF
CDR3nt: TGTGCCAGCAGCTTAGGGCACTCTGATGGCTACACCTTC

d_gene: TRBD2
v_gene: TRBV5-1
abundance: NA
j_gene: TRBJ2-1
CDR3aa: CASSLTGGDNEQFF
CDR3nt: TGCGCCAGCAGCTTAACGGGAGGGGACAATGAGCAGTTCTTC

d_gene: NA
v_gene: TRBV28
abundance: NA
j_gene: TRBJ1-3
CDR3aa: CASSLAQGAGNTIYF
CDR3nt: TGTGCCAGCAGTTTAGCACAGGGAGCCGGAAACACCATATATTTT

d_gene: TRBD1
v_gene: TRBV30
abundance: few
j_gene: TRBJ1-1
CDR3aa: CAWSGQGANTEAFF
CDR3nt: TGTGCCTGGAGTGGTCAGGGGGCGAACACTGAAGCTTTCTTT

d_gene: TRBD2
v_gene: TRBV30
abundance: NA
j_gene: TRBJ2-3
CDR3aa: CAWKLAGGRDTQYF
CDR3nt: TGTGCCTGGAAACTAGCGGGGGGGCGTGATACGCAGTATTTT

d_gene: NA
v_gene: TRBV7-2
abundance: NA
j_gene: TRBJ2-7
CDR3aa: CASSLQTREQYF
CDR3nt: TGTGCCAGCAGCTTACAAACGAGGGAGCAGTACTTC

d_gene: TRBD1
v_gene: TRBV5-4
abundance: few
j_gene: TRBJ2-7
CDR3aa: CASSLGGQGAYEQYF
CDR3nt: TGTGCCAGCAGCTTGGGGGGACAGGGGGCATACGAGCAGTACTTC

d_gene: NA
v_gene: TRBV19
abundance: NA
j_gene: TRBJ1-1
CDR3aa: CASKEMNTEAFF
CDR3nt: TGTGCCAGTAAGGAGATGAACACTGAAGCTTTCTTT

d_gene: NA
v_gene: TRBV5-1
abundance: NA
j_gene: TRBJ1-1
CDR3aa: CASSLGQLTEAFF
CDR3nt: TGCGCCAGCAGCTTGGGACAACTCACTGAAGCTTTCTTT

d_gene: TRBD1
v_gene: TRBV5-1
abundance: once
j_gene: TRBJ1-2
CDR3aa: CASSLGQGLGYTF
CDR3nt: TGCGCCAGCAGCCTAGGACAGGGCCTGGGCTACACCTTC

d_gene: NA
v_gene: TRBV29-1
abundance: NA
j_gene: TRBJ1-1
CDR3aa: CSVETRLAAEAFF
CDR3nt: TGCAGCGTTGAAACTAGACTTGCAGCTGAAGCTTTCTTT

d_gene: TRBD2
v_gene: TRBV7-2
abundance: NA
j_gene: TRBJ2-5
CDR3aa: CASSFSGVQETQYF
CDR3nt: TGTGCCAGCAGCTTTAGCGGGGTTCAAGAGACCCAGTACTTC

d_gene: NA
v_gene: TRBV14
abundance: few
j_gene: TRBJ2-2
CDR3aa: CASSASAGNTGELFF
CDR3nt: TGTGCCAGCAGCGCCTCAGCGGGGAACACCGGGGAGCTGTTTTTT

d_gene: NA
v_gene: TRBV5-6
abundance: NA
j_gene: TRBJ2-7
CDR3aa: CASSPTIGEQYF
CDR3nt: TGTGCCAGCAGCCCCACTATCGGCGAGCAGTACTTC

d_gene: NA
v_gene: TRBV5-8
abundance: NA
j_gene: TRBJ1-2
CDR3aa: CASSLGQGIGGYTF
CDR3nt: TGTGCCAGCAGCTTGGGGCAGGGGATAGGGGGCTACACCTTC

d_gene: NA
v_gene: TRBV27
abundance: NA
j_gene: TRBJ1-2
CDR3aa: CASSPHDLVSGIGGYTF
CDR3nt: TGTGCCAGCAGTCCCCATGATTTGGTTAGCGGAATCGGTGGCTACACCTTC

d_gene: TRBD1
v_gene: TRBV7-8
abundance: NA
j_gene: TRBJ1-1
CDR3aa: CASSLVGQGISEAFF
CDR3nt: TGTGCCAGCAGCCTGGTGGGACAGGGTATCTCTGAAGCTTTCTTT

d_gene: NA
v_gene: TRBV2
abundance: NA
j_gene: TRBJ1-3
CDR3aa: CASRPLRGNTIYF
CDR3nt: TGTGCCAGCAGGCCTCTCAGGGGAAACACCATATATTTT

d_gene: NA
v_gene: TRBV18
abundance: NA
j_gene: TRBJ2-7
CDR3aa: CASSPQTGLYEQYF
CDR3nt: TGTGCCAGCTCACCACAAACAGGCCTCTACGAGCAGTACTTC

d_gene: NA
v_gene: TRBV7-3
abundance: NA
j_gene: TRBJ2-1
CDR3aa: CASSFPDRPYNEQFF
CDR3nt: TGTGCCAGCAGCTTCCCGGACAGACCCTACAATGAGCAGTTCTTC

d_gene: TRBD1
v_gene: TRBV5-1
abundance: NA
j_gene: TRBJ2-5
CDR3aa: CASSLVLGTEQETQYF
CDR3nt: TGCGCCAGCAGCTTGGTTTTGGGGACAGAACAAGAGACCCAGTACTTC

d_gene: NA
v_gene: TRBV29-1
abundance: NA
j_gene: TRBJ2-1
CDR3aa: CSVGGIYSYNEQFF
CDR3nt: TGCAGCGTAGGCGGGATTTACTCCTACAATGAGCAGTTCTTC

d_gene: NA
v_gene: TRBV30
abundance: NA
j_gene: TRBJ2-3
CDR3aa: CAWSVAGDTQYF
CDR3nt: TGTGCCTGGAGTGTAGCGGGTGATACGCAGTATTTT